The 4 T cell receptor beta chains reported below all come from one sample, sequenced in a study of T cell changes during pregnancy in multiple sclerosis. Sequenced by immunoSEQ multiplex PCR; TCRdb stores in-frame clones only, minus some. The data contain fewer than 90,000 clones, 93% of them singletons. The sample in question was peripheral blood, obtained in the third trimester of pregnancy. The receptors were sampled from a female donor in good health, enrolled as a control in a pregnancy study.

V gene TRBV18 combines with J gene TRBJ2-1; D is unresolved. CDR1 and CDR2 (germline): KGHSH, LQKENI. V was pared by 2 bases and J by 9 bases, with 14 bases between. This CDR3 comprises 14 residues. CDR3 sequence: CASSPGWIACEQFF. The CDR3, as DNA: TGTGCCAGCTCACCAGGGTGGATAGCCTGTGAGCAGTTCTTC.

The chain combines TRBV25-1 with TRBJ2-5; 7 bases are a match to TRBD1. The CDR3 has 16 amino acids. V dropped 1 base and J dropped 0; count of bases not matched to a gene: 5. Germline V CDR1 and CDR2: MGHDK, SYGVNS. The DNA of the CDR3 is TGTGCCAGCAGTGAATCGGGGACAGCATACCAAGAGACCCAGTACTTC. This codes for CASSESGTAYQETQYF.

V gene TRBV7-2 combines with J gene TRBJ2-3, with 8 bases identical to TRBD1. Trimming cost V 5 bases and J 0 bases; bases outside gene matches: 4. Germline V gives CDR1 SGHTA, CDR2 FQGNSA. The CDR3 has 15 residues. The CDR3 region has the DNA TGTGCCAGCAGCCCCCGGACAGGGAGCACAGATACGCAGTATTTT. This encodes CASSPRTGSTDTQYF.

Comments on this clone: The limits of the CDR3 on the DNA are not certain, so only TCRdb's listed CDR3 is given. The chain employs TRBV12-1 and TRBJ2-1; the table's D call TRBD1 went unverified against the DNA. TRBV12-1 is a pseudogene segment. Including both end residues, the CDR3 is 15 amino acids long. The CDR3 reads CASSFLWANYNEQFF.